The 12 T cell receptor beta chains below all came from one sample that was sequenced in a study of immune evolution from preneoplasia to lung adenocarcinoma. Using immunoSEQ multiplex PCR, the repertoire was profiled, and TCRdb retains in-frame clones only, with some absent. The sample lists about 4,600 clones; 85% were seen once. Sequenced material: FFPE invasive lung adenocarcinoma tissue. These receptors were collected from a person aged 45-60 years with lung adenocarcinoma.

The chain links TRBV18 to TRBJ2-1; no clear D gene. V was trimmed by 0 bases and J by 0 bases, leaving 12 bases between them. The CDR3 runs 17 residues. Germline assignment: CDR1 KGHSH and CDR2 LQKENI. The CDR3 DNA is TGTGCCAGCTCACCACCCAATCCCTCTAGCTCCTACAATGAGCAGTTCTTC. Translating gives CASSPPNPSSSYNEQFF.

The chain employs TRBV5-6 and TRBJ1-5, with D possibly TRBD1 on 6 matching bases. CDR3 length: 15 residues. Germline values: CDR1 SGHDT, CDR2 YYEEEE. Trimming took 4 bases from V and 7 from J, leaving 18 bases between them. This chain's CDR3 is CASSLGVTGFQPQHF. The CDR3 bases are TGTGCCAGCAGCCTCGGTGTTACAGGGTTCCAGCCCCAGCATTTT.

This chain connects TRBV5-1 to TRBJ1-1; TRBD1 is a possible D gene (6 bases). The CDR3 contains 13 residues. Germline-derived CDR1 and CDR2 are SGHRS and YFSETQ. Trimming left V 0 bases short and J 8 bases short, with 11 bases between. The DNA of the CDR3 is TGCGCCAGCAGCTTGGGGGGGCTGGGGGAAGCTTTCTTT. Residues: CASSLGGLGEAFF.

This clone has a handful of counts. This sequence joins TRBV10-3 and TRBJ2-7, with TRBD1 identical over 7 bases. J gave up 8 bases and V 10 bases, and 17 bases lay outside the gene matches. Germline loops: CDR1 ENHRY, CDR2 SYGVKD. The CDR3 has 14 residues. The CDR3 sequence is CASKEDRSTKKQYF. CDR3 nucleotides: TGTGCCAGCAAAGAGGACAGGTCGACCAAAAAGCAGTACTTC.

The V and J genes are TRBV28 and TRBJ1-2; 8 bases line up with TRBD1. CDR1 MDHEN and CDR2 SYDVKM come from the germline V gene. V lost 8 bases to trimming and J lost 3 bases; unmatched junction nucleotides: 14. The CDR3 has 16 amino acids. The chain's CDR3 is CASRTGQGARYYGYTF. The DNA for the CDR3 is TGTGCCAGCCGAACGGGGCAGGGGGCTAGGTACTATGGCTACACCTTC.

The J gene is TRBJ1-4, the V gene TRBV27; D remains unclear. The CDR3 is made up of 14 amino acids. Trimming cost V 4 bases and J 7 bases, with 13 bases left between them. CDR1 and CDR2 from the germline V gene are MNHEY and SMNVEV (reference sequence). CDR3 coding DNA: TGTGCCAGCAGTTCAAACCTTCGGAGTGAAAAACTGTTTTTT. It is translated as CASSSNLRSEKLFF.

The chain recombines TRBV7-3 with TRBJ2-3, with TRBD2 identical over 10 bases. CDR1 and CDR2 (germline): SGHTA, FQGTGA. This CDR3 contains 18 residues. Trimming took 0 bases from V and 4 from J; bases not matched to a gene: 10. CDR3 coding DNA: TGTGCCAGCAGCTTAACTGGGTCTAGCGGGAGAGTAGCAGATACGCAGTATTTT. Translated, it gives CASSLTGSSGRVADTQYF.

V gene TRBV6-1 combines with J gene TRBJ2-7, with 9 positions matching TRBD1. V was clipped by 1 base and J by 6 bases; unmatched bases: 4. The CDR3 runs 14 residues. Germline CDR1 MNHNS, CDR2 SASEGT. The CDR3 protein is CASSEGTGVSEQYF. The CDR3 nucleotides read TGTGCCAGCAGTGAAGGGACAGGGGTCAGCGAGCAGTACTTC.

The J gene is TRBJ2-1, the V gene TRBV23-1; D not resolved. TRBV23-1 carries the ORF label, with uncertain function. V lost 4 bases to trimming and J lost 10 bases, with 8 bases between them. This CDR3 has 11 amino acids. The CDR3 is CASSRTQEQFF. Written as DNA, the CDR3 is TGCGCCAGCAGTCGCACTCAGGAGCAGTTCTTC.

The chain employs TRBV4-1 and TRBJ2-7; 9 bases map to TRBD2. CDR1 MGHRA and CDR2 YSYEKL come from the germline V gene. This CDR3 spans 14 amino acids. V shed 5 bases and J 0 bases; nucleotides not matched to a gene: 2. Here the CDR3 reads CASSEREASYEQYF. CDR3 in DNA: TGCGCCAGCAGCGAGCGGGAGGCCTCCTACGAGCAGTACTTC.

For this clone: This specimen includes other DNA sequences encoding the same CDR3. The V gene is TRBV2, the J gene TRBJ2-5; TRBD2 matches 7 bases. Germline trimming cut 4 bases from V and 2 bases from J; bases unmatched to any gene: 1. The CDR3 loop spans 13 amino acids. Germline loops: CDR1 SNHLY, CDR2 FYNNEI. The CDR3 sequence: CASSAGGQETQYF. The CDR3, as DNA: TGTGCCAGCAGTGCGGGGGGTCAAGAGACCCAGTACTTC.

This clone was seen more than once but under ten times. CDR3 in amino acids: CASSVAGGATYEQYF. CDR3 nucleotide sequence: TGTGCCAGCAGCGTAGCAGGGGGAGCGACCTACGAGCAGTACTTC. This chain uses TRBV9 with TRBJ2-7, with 7 bases aligning to TRBD1. The CDR3 consists of 15 residues. V lost 0 bases and J lost 2; bases outside the gene matches: 5. Germline lookup yields CDR1 SGDLS and CDR2 YYNGEE.